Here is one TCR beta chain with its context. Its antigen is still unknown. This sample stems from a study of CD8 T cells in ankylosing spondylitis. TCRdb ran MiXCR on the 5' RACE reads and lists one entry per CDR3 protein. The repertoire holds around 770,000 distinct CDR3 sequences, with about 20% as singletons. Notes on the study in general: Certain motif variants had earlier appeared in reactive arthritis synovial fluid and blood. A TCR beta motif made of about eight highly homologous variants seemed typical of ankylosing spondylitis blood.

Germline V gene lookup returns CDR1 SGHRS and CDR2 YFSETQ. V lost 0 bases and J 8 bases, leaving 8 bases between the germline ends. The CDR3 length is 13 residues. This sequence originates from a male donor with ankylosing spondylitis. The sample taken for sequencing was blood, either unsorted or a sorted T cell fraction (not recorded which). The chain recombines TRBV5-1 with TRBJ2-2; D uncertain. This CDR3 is CASSLDPAGELFF. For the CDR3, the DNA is TGCGCCAGCAGCTTGGATCCCGCGGGGGAGCTGTTTTTT.